This TCR beta chain comes out of a study of blood T cell repertoires in COVID-19 (dated by TCRdb to 2020 to 2022). Some background on the complete study: The collaborator samples originated in the United States, Italy and Spain and spanned the acute and convalescent phases of COVID-19. The samples were drawn from two sources: the first 160 participants of the ongoing ImmuneRACE study, and over 950 subjects contributed by 6 global collaborators. The prospective study material was composed of cDNA or gDNA derived from T cells, B-cell-depleted T cells, or PBMCs. The dataset comprised deeply sampled blood TCRbeta repertoires from subjects exposed to, actively infected with, or recovered from COVID-19. Nearly every sample came with metadata listing a de-identified subject ID, COVID-19 status, age in years and sex. Where HLA class I and class II types were available, the types were taken from metadata supplied by the sample provider, not from assay-based typing. The repertoires were released in a freely available public database intended as a resource for research on the immune response to SARS-CoV-2.

TCRbeta CDR3 regions were amplified from genomic DNA by means of the immunoSEQ Assay, a bias-controlled multiplex PCR. Concerning the study's data processing: Nucleated cell counts per sample were estimated from amplification of reference gene primers within the assay. To quantify the absolute abundance of each unique TCRbeta CDR3 rearrangement, sequence reads were collapsed and filtered. For each sample, productive Simpson clonality was calculated as the square root of Simpson's diversity index over productive rearrangements. TCRdb stores this immuneACCESS table with in-frame sequences only. Part of the clones is absent; in the studies checked, under half of the shortfall reflects unresolved V genes, and no reason is known for the rest. The V and J calls and clone size are taken from that table; D and trimming were inferred from the DNA. The sample table shows approximately 200,000 clones, and 80% to 90% are seen once. The top ten clonotypes cover 10% to 15% of the sample.

This clone appeared a single time. This receptor's antigen is unknown. Within one base of it there is no much larger clone, and no base qualities were kept. The CDR3 starts with the cysteine, ends with the phenylalanine, and has 14 residues. The read is trimmed to its CDR3 DNA, 42 bases read in frame from base 1. Per the germline V gene, SGHAT is the CDR1 and FQNNGV is the CDR2. V trim: 6 bases; J trim: 4 bases; unmatched bases: 4. The study at large found these results: Clinical and demographic metadata were provided uncurated, with the amount varying by source and participant.

In the prospective study, participants were roughly 18 to 95 years old, resided in 24 geographic areas of the United States, and were enrolled through a virtual design. In the prospective study, cohorts were assigned on the basis of participant-reported clinical history obtained from a screening survey and a study questionnaire. Recovered participants in ImmuneRACE Cohort 3 were defined by two consecutive negative NP/OP PCR tests, clearance by a healthcare professional, or resolution of symptoms. In the prospective study, whole blood, serum and a nasopharyngeal or oropharyngeal swab were collected from each participant by mobile phlebotomists. Over a roughly 2-month period, participants in the prospective study had the option of providing additional blood draws and questionnaires. Blood samples from the prospective study were shipped frozen or at room temperature prior to DNA extraction.

The clonotype was recovered from a man aged 40-49 years who had recovered from COVID-19. The sequencing input was PBMCs or T cells enriched from blood (not recorded which). The chain links TRBV11-2 with TRBJ2-1; the central 9 bases match TRBD2. CDR3 protein: CASSPSGRYNEQFF. The bases read TGTGCCAGCAGTCCGAGCGGGAGGTACAATGAGCAGTTCTTC.